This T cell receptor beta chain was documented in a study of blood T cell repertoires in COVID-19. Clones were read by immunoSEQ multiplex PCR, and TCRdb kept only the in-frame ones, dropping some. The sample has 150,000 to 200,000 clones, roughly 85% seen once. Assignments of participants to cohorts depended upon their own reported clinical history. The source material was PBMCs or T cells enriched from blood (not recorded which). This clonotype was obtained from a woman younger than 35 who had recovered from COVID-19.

CDR3 sequence reads: CASSTRGRIGDTQYF. CDR3 nucleotide sequence: TGTGCCAGCAGCACCCGGGGGAGGATAGGGGATACGCAGTATTTT. The chain is built from TRBV7-9 and TRBJ2-3, with D perhaps TRBD2 (6 bases). The V end lost 5 bases, the J end lost 6 bases, and 18 bases lay between the germline ends. Germline-derived CDR1 and CDR2 are SEHNR and FQNEAQ (reference sequence). This CDR3 spans 15 amino acids.